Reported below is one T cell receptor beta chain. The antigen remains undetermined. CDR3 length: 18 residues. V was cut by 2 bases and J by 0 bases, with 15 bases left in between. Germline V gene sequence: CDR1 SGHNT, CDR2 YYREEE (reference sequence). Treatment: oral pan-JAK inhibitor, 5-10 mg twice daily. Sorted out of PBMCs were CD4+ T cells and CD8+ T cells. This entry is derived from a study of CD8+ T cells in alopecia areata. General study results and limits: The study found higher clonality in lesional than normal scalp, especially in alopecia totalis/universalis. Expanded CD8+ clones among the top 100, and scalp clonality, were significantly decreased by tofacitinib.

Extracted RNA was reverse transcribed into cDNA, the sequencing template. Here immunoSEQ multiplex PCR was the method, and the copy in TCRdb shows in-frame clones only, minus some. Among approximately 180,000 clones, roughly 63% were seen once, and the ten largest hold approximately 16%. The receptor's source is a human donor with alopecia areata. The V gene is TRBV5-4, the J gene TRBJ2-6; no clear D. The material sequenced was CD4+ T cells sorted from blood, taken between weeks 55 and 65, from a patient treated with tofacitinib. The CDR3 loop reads CASSFDTKTYSGANVLTF. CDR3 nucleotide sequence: TGTGCCAGCAGCTTCGACACAAAAACTTACTCTGGGGCCAACGTCCTGACTTTC.